One sample yielded the 29 T cell receptor beta chains listed below, sequenced in a study of T cells of healthy individuals. TCRdb recomputed calls from the 5' RACE reads with MiXCR, one row per CDR3 protein. This sample has some 85,000 distinct CDR3 sequences, with more than 5% found just once. The receptors were sampled from a female donor in good health.

The table lists this clonotype with many counts. V gene TRBV11-2 combines with J gene TRBJ2-6; perhaps TRBD1 as D (6 bases). The CDR3 sequence is 17 residues long. V shed 6 bases and J shed 2 bases, with 17 bases lying between them. Germline values: CDR1 SGHAT, CDR2 FQNNGV. CDR3 sequence reads: CASRLLTGPTGANVLTF. Here the CDR3 DNA reads TGTGCCAGCAGACTACTGACAGGTCCGACTGGGGCCAACGTCCTGACTTTC.

This chain joins TRBV12-3 or TRBV12-4 and TRBJ2-1; possibly TRBD1 for D (6 bases). The CDR3 spans 15 residues. Trimming removed 6 bases from V and 8 bases from J, with 20 bases in between. CDR3 coding DNA: TGTGCCAGCAGCACCTGGACAGCGATGAGTGATGAGCAGTTCTTC. Protein product: CASSTWTAMSDEQFF.

This clonotype was recorded at least ten times. This sequence joins TRBV7-9 and TRBJ1-1; tentatively, D is TRBD1 (5 bases). V lost 4 bases, J lost 3 bases, and 12 bases lay in between. This CDR3 spans 14 amino acids. Per the germline V gene, CDR1 is SEHNR and CDR2 is FQNEAQ (reference sequence). The CDR3 here is CASSSSRGDTEAFF. The CDR3 nucleotides read TGTGCCAGCAGCTCCTCCCGGGGGGACACTGAAGCTTTCTTT.

This sequence joins TRBV4-1 and TRBJ1-5, with unresolved D. This CDR3 has 17 amino acids. The germline gives CDR1 MGHRA, CDR2 YSYEKL. Trimming cost V 8 bases and J 0 bases, with 20 bases left between them. The CDR3 here is CASGRTDSARSNQPQHF. In DNA, the CDR3 is TGCGCCAGCGGACGGACTGATTCGGCCCGTAGCAATCAGCCCCAGCATTTT.

Notes on this clonotype: Since a much larger clone is just one base distant, this may be a read error. This chain uses TRBV6-2 or TRBV6-3 with TRBJ1-1, with no clear D. CDR3 length: 13 residues. Germline-derived CDR1 and CDR2 are MNHEY and SVGEGT. CDR3 loop: CASSYSGNTETFF. The CDR3 DNA sequence: TGTGCCAGCAGTTACTCAGGGAACACTGAAACTTTCTTT.

The rearrangement links TRBV21-1 to TRBJ2-5; TRBD2 reflects the table's D call only, with no check against the DNA. TRBV21-1 is a recognized pseudogene. This CDR3 spans 17 amino acids. The CDR3 sequence is CASTDVGRDSPSETQYF. DNA of the CDR3: TGTGCCAGCACCGACGTGGGACGGGACTCCCCATCAGAGACCCAGTACTTC.

This clonotype was seen repeatedly, ten times or more. The chain combines TRBV7-2 with TRBJ1-3; no definite D call. CDR1 is SGHTA and CDR2 is FQGNSA in the germline V gene. Trimming cost V 0 bases and J 4 bases, with 13 bases left between them. The CDR3 sequence is 16 residues long. The CDR3 sequence: CASSLAVGLHGNTIYF. In DNA, the CDR3 is TGTGCCAGCAGCTTAGCGGTTGGGTTACACGGAAACACCATATATTTT.

This clonotype was observed many times. The genes are TRBV24-1 and TRBJ2-6; D is unresolved. Per the germline V gene, CDR1 is KGHDR and CDR2 is SFDVKD. This CDR3 has 13 residues. Between the trimmed V and J ends, which lost 4 bases and 0 bases, there was a span of 0 bases. Here the CDR3 DNA reads TGTGCCACCAGTGACTCTGGGGCCAACGTCCTGACTTTC. It yields the protein CATSDSGANVLTF.

This clonotype was seen at least ten times. This chain joins TRBV4-3 and TRBJ2-1; TRBD2 matches at 7 bases. The V gene's germline CDR1 is LGHNA and CDR2 YSLEER. This CDR3 spans 16 amino acids. V lost 0 bases to trimming and J lost 5 bases; unmatched junction nucleotides: 7. CDR3 coding DNA: TGCGCCAGCAGCCAAGATCAGCTAGCGGACCACAATGAGCAGTTCTTC. Translating gives CASSQDQLADHNEQFF.

The sample holds a few counts of this clonotype. The chain carries TRBV28 and TRBJ1-3; no clear D gene. With 3 bases removed from V and 4 bases from J, the gap between germline ends came to 7 bases. This CDR3 is 13 amino acids long. Germline V gene sequence: CDR1 MDHEN, CDR2 SYDVKM. The CDR3 DNA sequence: TGTGCCAGCAGTTTTTTCGGGGGAAACACCATATATTTT. This encodes CASSFFGGNTIYF.

This clonotype was observed many times. This sequence joins TRBV12-3 or TRBV12-4 and TRBJ2-1; possibly TRBD2 for D (5 bases). V was trimmed by 4 bases and J by 13 bases, leaving 11 bases between them. The CDR3 contains 11 residues. CDR3 protein: CASSSGLAQFF. CDR3 coding DNA: TGTGCCAGCAGTTCGGGCCTAGCCCAGTTCTTC.

This clonotype was counted only a few times. The rearrangement uses TRBV10-3 and TRBJ1-5, with TRBD1 as a possible D gene (6 bases). V was cut by 3 bases and J by 7 bases, with 16 bases left in between. CDR1 is ENHRY and CDR2 is SYGVKD in the germline V gene. This CDR3 spans 15 amino acids. The chain's CDR3 is CAISEVPGGPQPQHF. CDR3 bases: TGTGCCATCAGTGAAGTTCCCGGGGGGCCCCAGCCCCAGCATTTT.

This clonotype came up many times. The J gene is TRBJ2-4, the V gene TRBV7-9, with D hard to call. The CDR3 length is 12 residues. Trimming took off 2 bases at V and 7 bases at J, with 6 bases between the two ends. Germline CDR1 reads SEHNR; CDR2 reads FQNEAQ (reference sequence). The DNA for the CDR3 is TGTGCCAGCAGCTTAAGTGGGAACATTCAGTACTTC. Translation: CASSLSGNIQYF.

This clonotype was seen at least ten times. The chain carries TRBV20-1 and TRBJ2-7, with TRBD1 matching over 7 bases. J gave up 4 bases and V 0 bases, and 9 bases lay outside the gene matches. The CDR3 has 15 amino acids. Germline assignment: CDR1 DFQATT and CDR2 SNEGSKA (reference sequence). The CDR3 DNA follows: TGCAGTGCTAGAGATGCCTCGGGACAGCGATACGAGCAGTACTTC. It codes for CSARDASGQRYEQYF.

The table lists this clonotype with many counts. The chain joins TRBV28 to TRBJ2-1; no reliable D call. V gave up 6 bases and J gave up 9 bases, with 15 bases separating them. This CDR3 has 13 amino acids. The germline gives CDR1 MDHEN, CDR2 SYDVKM. CDR3 sequence: CASSSRRRSEQFF. As DNA, the CDR3 is TGTGCCAGCAGCTCCCGGAGAAGGAGTGAGCAGTTCTTC.

This clonotype has only a few counts. This rearrangement joins TRBV30 to TRBJ1-5; perhaps TRBD1 as D (5 bases). The CDR3 loop spans 15 amino acids. In germline, CDR1 is GTSNPN, CDR2 SVGIG (reference sequence). Trimming stripped 3 bases from V and 0 bases from J, with 12 bases between. The CDR3 protein is CAWSSDGHSNQPQHF. In nucleotides, the CDR3 is TGTGCCTGGAGCTCCGACGGACATAGCAATCAGCCCCAGCATTTT.

This clonotype was observed at least ten times. The rearrangement links TRBV20-1 to TRBJ1-6, with TRBD1 as a possible D gene (6 bases). From germline, CDR1 is DFQATT and CDR2 SNEGSKA (reference sequence). Trimming took off 4 bases at V and 7 bases at J, with 11 bases between the two ends. This CDR3 is built from 13 residues. Here the CDR3 DNA reads TGCAGTGCTACCAGGACAGAAAATTCACCCCTCCACTTT. As protein: CSATRTENSPLHF.

The V gene is TRBV19, the J gene TRBJ1-1, with D perhaps TRBD1 (6 bases). The V gene's germline CDR1 is LNHDA and CDR2 SQIVND (reference sequence). CDR3 length: 16 amino acids. Trimming took off 3 bases at V and 6 bases at J, with 20 bases between the two ends. The CDR3 DNA reads TGTGCCAGTAGTATCCTTTCGGGGGCCCAGAGCCCTGAAGCTTTCTTT. The encoded protein is CASSILSGAQSPEAFF.

There are a few counts of this clonotype. This chain uses TRBV2 with TRBJ2-1, with 8 bases that match TRBD2. With V trimmed by 10 bases and J by 6 bases, 8 bases remained unmatched. Per the germline V gene, CDR1 is SNHLY and CDR2 is FYNNEI. The length of the CDR3 is 13 residues. Here the CDR3 DNA reads TGTGCCACGGAGCGGGAGTTGGGCAATGAGCAGTTCTTC. Encoded protein: CATERELGNEQFF. Full variable domain (missing parts from reference TRBV2 and TRBJ2-1): EPEVTQTPSHQVTQMGQEVILRCVPISNHLYFYWYRQILGQKVEFLVSFYNNEISEKSEIFDDQFSVERPDGSNFTLKIRSTKLEDSAMYFCATERELGNEQFFGPGTRLTVL.

The chain combines TRBV10-3 with TRBJ2-2; D uncertain. Trimming removed 10 bases from V and 5 bases from J, with 14 bases in between. CDR1 and CDR2 from the germline V gene are ENHRY and SYGVKD. CDR3 length: 13 residues. CDR3 sequence: CATSGFVTGELFF. The CDR3 DNA is TGTGCCACATCGGGTTTTGTAACCGGGGAGCTGTTTTTT.

DNA of the CDR3: TGTGCCAGCAGCTTCATGGGGGAAGAGACCCAGTACTTC. Its protein product is CASSFMGEETQYF. The genes are TRBV5-4 and TRBJ2-5, with D possibly being TRBD1 or TRBD2 (5 bases each). Germline CDR1 reads SGHNT; CDR2 reads YYREEE (reference sequence). Trimming pared 2 bases from V and 3 bases from J, leaving 8 bases between. The CDR3 sequence is 13 residues long.

The V call is TRBV6-5, the J call TRBJ2-7, with 11 bases fitting TRBD2. Germline values: CDR1 MNHEY, CDR2 SVGAGI. The CDR3 has 15 residues. V was clipped by 6 bases and J by 7 bases; unmatched bases: 11. The DNA for the CDR3 is TGTGCCAGCAGCCTTAGCGGGAGGGCCCCGGGGGAGCAGTACTTC. It codes for CASSLSGRAPGEQYF.

This clonotype was counted at least ten times. V and J are TRBV19 and TRBJ1-5; no clear D gene. The CDR3 extends over 17 amino acids. V lost 1 base and J lost 5, with 18 bases in between. CDR1 is LNHDA and CDR2 is SQIVND in the germline V gene (reference sequence). CDR3 DNA: TGTGCCAGTAGTATAGCAAAAAGGTACGGATCATATCAGCCCCAGCATTTT. It is translated as CASSIAKRYGSYQPQHF.

This clonotype was counted only a few times. The rearrangement joins TRBV7-9 to TRBJ1-2, with TRBD1 matching over 8 bases. CDR3 size: 15 residues. The V segment lost 5 bases and the J segment 0 bases; nucleotides outside the gene matches: 5. Per germline, CDR1 SEHNR and CDR2 FQNEAQ (reference sequence). The CDR3 spells CASSAGQGPNYGYTF. The CDR3 DNA reads as TGTGCCAGCAGCGCAGGACAGGGTCCTAACTATGGCTACACCTTC.

The rearrangement uses TRBV15 and TRBJ1-1, with D unresolved. V shed 7 bases and J shed 8 bases, with 17 bases lying between them. The CDR3 runs 13 residues. CDR1 and CDR2 (germline): LNHNV, YYDKDF (reference sequence). CDR3 DNA: TGTGCCACCACCTCGTATTGGCCGATAGAAGCTTTCTTT. Its protein is CATTSYWPIEAFF.

The sample holds many counts of this clonotype. The chain is built from TRBV6-4 and TRBJ1-1, with D maybe TRBD1 (5 bases). The CDR3 length is 14 residues. V dropped 7 bases and J dropped 4 bases, with 16 bases sitting between them. The germline V gene has CDR1 MRHNA and CDR2 SNTAGT. CDR3 nucleotide sequence: TGTGCCAGCACCCCCCGGCGGGGCGGCACTGAAGCTTTCTTT. Translating gives CASTPRRGGTEAFF.

This clonotype was counted ten times or more. V gene TRBV29-1 combines with J gene TRBJ1-5; 7 nucleotides line up with TRBD1. Germline V CDR1 and CDR2: SQVTM, ANQGSEA. The trim removed 5 bases at V and 1 base at J, leaving 5 bases unmatched. The CDR3 length is 14 residues. CDR3 sequence reads: CSVPTGSSNQPQHF. The CDR3 DNA reads as TGCAGCGTTCCGACAGGGTCAAGCAATCAGCCCCAGCATTTT.

This clonotype came up a few times. This sequence joins TRBV7-2 and TRBJ2-3; 8 nucleotides agree with TRBD2. Germline assignment: CDR1 SGHTA and CDR2 FQGNSA. V lost 5 bases, J lost 4 bases, and 8 bases stayed unmatched. The CDR3 sequence is 15 residues long. The CDR3 DNA follows: TGTACCAGCAGCACAAAGGGGACTAGGGCAGATACGCAGTATTTT. Residues: CTSSTKGTRADTQYF.

This clonotype was counted a few times. This rearrangement joins TRBV19 to TRBJ1-5, with D possibly being TRBD1 (6 bases). Germline lookup yields CDR1 LNHDA and CDR2 SQIVND (reference sequence). This CDR3 is 14 amino acids long. Trimming cost V 3 bases and J 4 bases, with 10 bases left between them. CDR3 amino acids: CASSMLTGNQPQHF. CDR3 DNA: TGTGCCAGTAGTATGCTTACAGGGAATCAGCCCCAGCATTTT.